This T cell receptor (beta chain) is from a study of T cells in Graves' hyperthyroidism and ophthalmopathy. The definition of stable Graves' hyperthyroidism was no ophthalmopathy progression within 18 months. V lost 6 bases and J lost 6; bases outside the gene matches: 10. The CDR3 runs 14 residues. CDR1 and CDR2 (germline): DFQATT, SNEGSKA (reference sequence). RNA transcripts provided the source from which TCR beta CDR3 regions were amplified. First-round RT-PCR targeting the TCR CDR3 was performed with the HTBI primer set. TCRdb fed the multiplex PCR reads into MiXCR, producing one record per CDR3 protein. This table holds over 700,000 distinct CDR3 sequences, under 45% found once. This clonotype showed up just a few times.

The chain recombines TRBV20-1 with TRBJ1-1, with 10 bases aligning to TRBD1. The source of this sequence is a woman in her 40s with Graves' hyperthyroidism. The sample taken for sequencing was blood. The CDR3 region has the DNA TGCAGTGCAACGCTGACAGGGGGCGGGTCTGAAGCTTTCTTT. Translated, it gives CSATLTGGGSEAFF.